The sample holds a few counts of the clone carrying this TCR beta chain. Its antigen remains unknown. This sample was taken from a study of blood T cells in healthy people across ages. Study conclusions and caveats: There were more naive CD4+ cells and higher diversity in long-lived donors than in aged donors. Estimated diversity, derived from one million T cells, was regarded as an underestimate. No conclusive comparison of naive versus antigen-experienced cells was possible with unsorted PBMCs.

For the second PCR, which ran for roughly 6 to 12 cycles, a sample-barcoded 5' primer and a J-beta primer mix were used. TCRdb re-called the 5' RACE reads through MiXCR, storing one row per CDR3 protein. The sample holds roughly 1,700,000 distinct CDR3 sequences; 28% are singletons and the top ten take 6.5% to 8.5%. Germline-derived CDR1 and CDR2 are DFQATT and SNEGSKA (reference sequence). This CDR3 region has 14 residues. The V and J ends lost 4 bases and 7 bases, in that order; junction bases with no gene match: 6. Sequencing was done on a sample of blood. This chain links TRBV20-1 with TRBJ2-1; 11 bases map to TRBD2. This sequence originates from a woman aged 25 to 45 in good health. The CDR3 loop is CSAKTSGKGNEQFF. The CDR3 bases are TGCAGTGCTAAGACTAGCGGGAAAGGGAATGAGCAGTTCTTC.